These T cell receptor beta chains were read from a single sample in a study of identifying expanded T cells in peripheral blood. This table comes from immunoSEQ multiplex PCR, and its TCRdb copy is limited to in-frame clones, with some not included. This repertoire shows approximately 100,000 clones, around 88% found once; its top ten account for approximately 18%. Sequenced material: blood. The receptors were gathered from a person aged 18 to 70 in good health. CDR3s include the opening cysteine and the closing phenylalanine or tryptophan. A D gene is named only where the DNA matches it firmly. Not all rows give a size; the values are once, few, many and, for expanded clones, a class.

CDR3aa,CDR3nt,j_gene,abundance,d_gene,v_gene
CASSDRAGGNTIYF,TGTGCCAGCAGTGACAGGGCTGGTGGAAACACCATATATTTT,TRBJ1-3,-,-,TRBV2
CATSPGNTEAFF,TGTGCCACCTCCCCGGGGAACACTGAAGCTTTCTTT,TRBJ1-1,-,-,TRBV10-3
CASSFGFNYGYTF,TGTGCCAGCAGCTTTGGGTTTAACTATGGCTACACCTTC,TRBJ1-2,-,-,TRBV7-2
CASVARQPPYEQYF,TGTGCCAGCGTCGCCAGACAGCCCCCCTACGAGCAGTACTTC,TRBJ2-7,-,-,TRBV7-2
CAWSVLGAWGTQYF,TGTGCCTGGAGTGTACTAGGGGCTTGGGGGACCCAGTACTTC,TRBJ2-5,-,-,TRBV30
CASSRTGGTYEQYF,TGTGCCAGCAGTCGGACAGGGGGTACCTACGAGCAGTACTTC,TRBJ2-7,-,TRBD1,TRBV6-5
CASSSVWGQGVGDEQFF,TGTGCCAGCAGCTCCGTGTGGGGCCAGGGGGTTGGGGATGAGCAGTTCTTC,TRBJ2-1,-,TRBD1,TRBV5-6
CASSEAGASEAFF,TGTGCCAGCAGTGAAGCGGGGGCGTCTGAAGCTTTCTTT,TRBJ1-1,once,-,TRBV2
CASSRVRTSGERVLARDEQFF,TGTGCCAGCAGCCGCGTCCGGACTAGCGGGGAAAGGGTCCTGGCAAGGGATGAGCAGTTCTTC,TRBJ2-1,once,TRBD2,TRBV7-8
CASSQEGGQYF,TGTGCCAGCAGTCAGGAGGGAGGGCAGTACTTC,TRBJ2-7,once,-,TRBV2
CASRFGAGKALLPYSNQPQHF,TGTGCAAGTCGCTTCGGGGCAGGAAAAGCCCTCCTCCCCTATAGCAATCAGCCCCAGCATTTT,TRBJ1-5,-,-,TRBV12-2
CASTSQTGYGYTF,TGTGCCAGTACCTCGCAGACAGGCTATGGCTACACCTTC,TRBJ1-2,once,-,TRBV19
CASSKAGTGVYGYTF,TGTGCCAGCAGCAAGGCCGGGACAGGGGTCTATGGCTACACCTTC,TRBJ1-2,once,TRBD1,TRBV5-4
CASSYDRVQGTQYF,TGTGCCAGCAGTTATGACAGGGTCCAAGGGACCCAGTACTTC,TRBJ2-5,-,TRBD1,TRBV6-5
CASSEASYGIETQYF,TGTGCCAGCAGTGAAGCCTCGTACGGAATCGAGACCCAGTACTTC,TRBJ2-5,-,-,TRBV2
CASSAGTPNEKLFF,TGTGCCAGCAGTGCCGGGACACCGAATGAAAAACTGTTTTTT,TRBJ1-4,-,-,TRBV6-1
CASSLGGSYNEQFF,TGTGCCAGCAGCTTAGGCGGCTCCTACAATGAGCAGTTCTTC,TRBJ2-1,-,-,TRBV7-6
CASSLAGTGFYEQYF,TGTGCCAGCAGCCTCGCCGGGACAGGGTTCTACGAGCAGTACTTC,TRBJ2-7,-,TRBD1,TRBV7-9
CASSLLGDGYNEQFF,TGTGCCAGCAGCTTGTTGGGGGACGGCTACAATGAGCAGTTCTTC,TRBJ2-1,once,-,TRBV5-4
CSVVRAGANVLTF,TGCAGCGTTGTCCGGGCTGGGGCCAACGTCCTGACTTTC,TRBJ2-6,-,-,TRBV29-1
CASSKQANYGYTF,TGTGCCAGCAGCAAACAGGCGAACTATGGCTACACCTTC,TRBJ1-2,-,-,TRBV14
CASSWGTGQETQYF,TGCGCCAGCAGCTGGGGGACAGGGCAAGAGACCCAGTACTTC,TRBJ2-5,once,TRBD1,TRBV5-1
CASSPPGNTIYF,TGTGCCAGCAGCCCGCCAGGAAACACCATATATTTT,TRBJ1-3,-,-,TRBV7-2
CASIKLTGSYGYTF,TGTGCCAGCATTAAACTGACGGGGAGCTATGGCTACACCTTC,TRBJ1-2,-,-,TRBV5-6
CASSPRRTGGQETQYF,TGTGCCAGCAGCCCAAGGCGGACAGGGGGCCAAGAGACCCAGTACTTC,TRBJ2-5,-,TRBD1,TRBV7-9
CASSLGRVTEAFF,TGTGCCAGCAGCTTGGGTAGGGTTACTGAAGCTTTCTTT,TRBJ1-1,-,-,TRBV5-6
CASSSQIRGNYGYTF,TGTGCCAGCAGCTCCCAGATCCGGGGCAACTATGGCTACACCTTC,TRBJ1-2,-,-,TRBV9
CSASAGGPGTF,TGCAGTGCTAGTGCTGGGGGGCCGGGGACCTTC,TRBJ1-2,-,-,TRBV20-1
CASSLGGRGQINEKLFF,TGTGCCAGCAGCTTAGGGGGTAGGGGACAGATCAATGAAAAACTGTTTTTT,TRBJ1-4,-,TRBD1,TRBV7-2
CASMGDADTQYF,TGTGCCAGCATGGGGGATGCAGATACGCAGTATTTT,TRBJ2-3,-,-,TRBV2
CASGVGGGTEAFF,TGTGCCAGCGGAGTGGGGGGTGGCACTGAAGCTTTCTTT,TRBJ1-1,-,-,TRBV9
CASSPPGTSIDEQFF,TGTGCCAGCAGTCCTCCGGGGACTAGCATTGATGAGCAGTTCTTC,TRBJ2-1,-,TRBD2,TRBV11-2
CASTPGQAGAFF,TGTGCCAGCACCCCAGGACAGGCGGGAGCTTTCTTT,TRBJ1-1,-,TRBD1,TRBV6-5
CASSLRTSGGSDEQFF,TGTGCCAGCAGCCTCCGGACTAGCGGGGGATCCGATGAGCAGTTCTTC,TRBJ2-1,-,TRBD2,TRBV4-2
CASSYSSETQYF,TGTGCCAGCAGTTACTCTTCCGAGACCCAGTACTTC,TRBJ2-5,-,-,TRBV6-6
CASSLTLQPQHF,TGTGCCAGCAGCCTGACACTTCAGCCCCAGCATTTT,TRBJ1-5,-,-,TRBV16
CASSRVSTGELFF,TGTGCCAGCAGCCGAGTTTCCACCGGGGAGCTGTTTTTT,TRBJ2-2,-,-,TRBV7-9
CASRERQGLGQPQHF,TGTGCCAGCCGAGAACGACAGGGCTTAGGTCAGCCCCAGCATTTT,TRBJ1-5,-,TRBD1,TRBV6-6
CASSLEGAHNEQFF,TGTGCCAGCAGTTTAGAGGGGGCACACAATGAGCAGTTCTTC,TRBJ2-1,-,TRBD1,TRBV27
CASSGGQFNYGYTF,TGTGCCAGCAGCGGGGGACAGTTCAACTATGGCTACACCTTC,TRBJ1-2,-,TRBD1,TRBV5-8
CASSFWTSSYEQYF,TGTGCCAGCAGCTTTTGGACTAGCTCCTACGAGCAGTACTTC,TRBJ2-7,-,TRBD2,TRBV7-2
CASISGETQYF,TGTGCCAGCATAAGCGGAGAGACCCAGTACTTC,TRBJ2-5,-,-,TRBV27
CASSFRGTDTQYF,TGTGCCAGCAGTTTTCGGGGCACAGATACGCAGTATTTT,TRBJ2-3,-,-,TRBV6-6
CASGRVIETQYF,TGCGCCAGCGGAAGAGTTATAGAGACCCAGTACTTC,TRBJ2-5,-,-,TRBV4-3
CASSDSVAYPPFSGNTIYF,TGTGCCAGCAGTGATTCAGTGGCTTACCCTCCCTTCTCTGGAAACACCATATATTTT,TRBJ1-3,once,-,TRBV6-1
CAISGLNTGELFF,TGTGCCATCAGTGGATTAAACACCGGGGAGCTGTTTTTT,TRBJ2-2,-,-,TRBV10-3
CASSSGAGSGDSPLHF,TGTGCCAGCAGCTCAGGCGCGGGGTCAGGTGATTCACCCCTCCACTTT,TRBJ1-6,-,-,TRBV5-4
CASSPGISGNTIYF,TGTGCCAGCTCCCCAGGGATCTCTGGAAACACCATATATTTT,TRBJ1-3,-,-,TRBV13
CASSHEGVGYNEQFF,TGCGCCAGCAGCCATGAGGGAGTAGGATACAATGAGCAGTTCTTC,TRBJ2-1,-,-,TRBV4-3
CASSLDTFNTEAFF,TGCGCCAGCAGCCTGGACACGTTCAACACTGAAGCTTTCTTT,TRBJ1-1,-,-,TRBV5-1